The clone carrying this T cell receptor (beta chain) was picked up one time. Its target is unknown. Methods used by the authors: Junction-only immunoSEQ data arrived without quality scores, meaning filtering differed. The assay was immunoSEQ multiplex PCR, and TCRdb's table has in-frame clones only and misses some. The DNA gave D and trimming, while V, J and clone size come from that table. The table records some 2,500,000 clones, over 85% of them present only once. The record originates from a study of shared clonotypes between healthy human individuals. As for the study in general: There were three CD4 naive, three CD4 memory, two CD8 naive and one CD8 memory plates per donor.

Study outcomes and limitations: When compared with the clonotypes that were shared by all four sorted-subset donors, the non-shared clonotypes turned out to have lower generation probabilities.

V was clipped by 0 bases and J by 5 bases, with 15 bases between them. The CDR3 spans 16 residues. CDR1 and CDR2 (germline): SGHKS, YYEKEE (reference sequence). This sequence joins TRBV5-5 and TRBJ1-5; no clear D. Sequencing was performed on naive CD4+ T cells from PBMCs. The subset: CD45RA+ positively selected. The clonotype comes from a man aged 18 to 29 in good health. Some clones in this sample may be carry-over from other donors' samples. CDR3 loop: CASSLVLPGDYQPQHF. The CDR3 DNA follows: TGTGCCAGCAGCTTGGTTCTGCCAGGAGATTATCAGCCCCAGCATTTT.